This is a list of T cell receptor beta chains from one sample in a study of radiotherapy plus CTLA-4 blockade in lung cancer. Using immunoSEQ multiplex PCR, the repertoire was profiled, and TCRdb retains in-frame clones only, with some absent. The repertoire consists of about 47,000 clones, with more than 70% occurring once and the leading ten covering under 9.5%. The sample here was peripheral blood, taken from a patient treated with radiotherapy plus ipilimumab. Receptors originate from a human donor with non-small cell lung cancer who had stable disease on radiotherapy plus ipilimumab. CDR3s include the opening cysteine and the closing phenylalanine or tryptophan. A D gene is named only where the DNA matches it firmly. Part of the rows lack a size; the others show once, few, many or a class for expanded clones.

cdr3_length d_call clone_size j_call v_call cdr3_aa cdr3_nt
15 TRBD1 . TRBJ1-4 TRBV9 CASSAPGTVNEKLFF TGTGCCAGCAGCGCCCCCGGGACAGTTAATGAAAAACTGTTTTTT
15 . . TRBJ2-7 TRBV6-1 CASTSHLGASYEQYF TGTGCCAGCACTAGCCACTTAGGGGCGAGTTACGAGCAGTACTTC
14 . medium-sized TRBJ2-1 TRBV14 CASSQALIYNEQFF TGTGCCAGCAGCCAAGCGCTCATATACAATGAGCAGTTCTTC
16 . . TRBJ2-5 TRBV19 CASSIGRRGIQETQYF TGTGCCAGTAGTATAGGTAGGAGGGGCATCCAAGAGACCCAGTACTTC
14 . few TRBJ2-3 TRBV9 CASSGLVFTDTQYF TGTGCCAGCAGTGGTCTGGTCTTCACAGATACGCAGTATTTT
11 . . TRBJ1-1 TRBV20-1 CSASQGVRAFF TGCAGTGCCTCTCAGGGAGTTCGAGCTTTCTTT
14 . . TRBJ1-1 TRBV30 CASLLQGGSTEAFF TGTGCCAGCCTTCTACAGGGAGGGAGCACTGAAGCTTTCTTT
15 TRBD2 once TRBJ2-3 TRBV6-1 CASKTSGISTDTQYF TGTGCCAGTAAGACTAGCGGTATTAGCACAGATACGCAGTATTTT
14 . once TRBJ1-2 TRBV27 CASSLGQGPYGYTF TGTGCCAGCAGTTTGGGGCAGGGTCCCTATGGCTACACCTTC
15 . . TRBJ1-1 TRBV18 CASSPGRGRDTEAFF TGTGCCAGCTCACCTGGACGGGGGCGGGACACTGAAGCTTTCTTT
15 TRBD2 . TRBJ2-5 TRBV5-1 CASSLAAGAQETQYF TGCGCCAGCAGCTTGGCAGCGGGAGCCCAAGAGACCCAGTACTTC
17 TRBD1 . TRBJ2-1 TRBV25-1 CASSDSRQGLSYNEQFF TGTGCCAGCAGTGACTCCCGACAGGGTCTATCCTACAATGAGCAGTTCTTC
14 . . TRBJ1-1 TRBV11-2 CASSSQAGNTEAFF TGTGCCAGCAGCTCCCAGGCGGGGAACACTGAAGCTTTCTTT